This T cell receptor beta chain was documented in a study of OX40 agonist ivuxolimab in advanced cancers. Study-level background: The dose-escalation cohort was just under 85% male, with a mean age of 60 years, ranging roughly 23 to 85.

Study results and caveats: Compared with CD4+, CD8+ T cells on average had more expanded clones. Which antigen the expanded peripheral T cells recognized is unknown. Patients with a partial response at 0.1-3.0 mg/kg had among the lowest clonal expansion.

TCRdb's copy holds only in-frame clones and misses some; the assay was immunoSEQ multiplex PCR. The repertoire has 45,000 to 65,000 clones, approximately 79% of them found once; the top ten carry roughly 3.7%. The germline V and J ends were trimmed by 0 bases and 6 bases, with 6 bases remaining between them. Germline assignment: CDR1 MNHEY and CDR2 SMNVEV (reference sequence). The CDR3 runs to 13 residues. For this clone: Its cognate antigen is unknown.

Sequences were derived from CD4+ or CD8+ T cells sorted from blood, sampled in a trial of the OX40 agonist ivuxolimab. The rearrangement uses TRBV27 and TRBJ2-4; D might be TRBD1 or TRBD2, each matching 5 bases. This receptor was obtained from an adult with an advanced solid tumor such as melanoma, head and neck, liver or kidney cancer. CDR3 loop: CASSLSRGNIQYF. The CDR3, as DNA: TGTGCCAGCAGTTTATCGAGGGGAAACATTCAGTACTTC.